What follows are 3 T cell receptor beta chains derived from one specimen sequenced in a study of identical twins. TCRdb passed the 5' RACE reads through MiXCR, listing each CDR3 protein once. The table has around 300,000 distinct CDR3 sequences, about 8.9% seen once. The same specimen was also included in a second study, on yellow fever vaccine responses in identical twins.

The sequenced sample was memory (CD45RO+) T cells sorted from blood. These receptors all stem from a woman aged 18 to 35 in good health.

This sequence joins TRBV9 and TRBJ2-7; 7 bases are shared with TRBD2. The CDR3 sequence is 16 residues long. CDR1 is SGDLS, CDR2 YYNGEE, per germline. The J segment lost 7 bases and the V segment lost 0 bases, leaving 13 bases of the junction unmatched. The CDR3 here is CASSVAAMSGTGEQYF. The CDR3 DNA follows: TGTGCCAGCAGCGTAGCTGCTATGAGCGGGACGGGGGAGCAGTACTTC. The full variable domain, in which reference TRBV9 and TRBJ2-7 provide the parts outside the CDR3, is DSGVTQTPKHLITATGQRVTLRCSPRSGDLSVYWYQQSLDQGLQFLIQYYNGEERAKGNILERFSAQQFPDLHSELNLSSLELGDSALYFCASSVAAMSGTGEQYFGPGTRLTVT.

In this sample, this clonotype turned up a few times. The chain joins TRBV2 to TRBJ2-1; 14 bases are a match to TRBD2. In germline, CDR1 is SNHLY, CDR2 FYNNEI. CDR3 length: 16 amino acids. V lost 4 bases, J lost 9 bases, and 8 bases stayed unmatched. The CDR3 nucleotides are TGTGCCAGCAGTGGTCCGGGACTAGCGGGAGTAGGTGAGCAGTTCTTC. Translated, it gives CASSGPGLAGVGEQFF.

This clonotype was recorded at least ten times. The chain couples TRBV25-1 to TRBJ2-5; 9 nucleotides line up with TRBD2. The V gene end was trimmed by 4 bases and the J gene end by 2 bases; junction bases not matched to a gene: 5. This CDR3 comprises 15 residues. Per the germline V gene, CDR1 is MGHDK and CDR2 is SYGVNS. CDR3 nucleotide sequence: TGTGCCAGCAGTGTTCCTAGCGGGGATCAAGAGACCCAGTACTTC. This sequence encodes CASSVPSGDQETQYF.